This T cell receptor beta chain was recorded in a study of blood T cell repertoires in COVID-19. Sequencing was performed with immunoSEQ multiplex PCR; in TCRdb, only in-frame clones are kept and a portion is missing. The sample consists of about 76,000 clones, 86% of them appearing once. The CDR3 extends over 13 amino acids. Germline CDR1 and CDR2: SGDLS and YYNGEE. Trimming took 0 bases from V and 6 from J, leaving 7 bases between them. The sequence came from a human donor in a cohort sampled during active COVID-19. The specimen sequenced was peripheral blood. V is TRBV9 and J is TRBJ2-1; D may be TRBD2 (5 bases). The DNA for the CDR3 is TGTGCCAGCAGCGTAGGAGAGGGCAATGAGCAGTTCTTC. Its protein product is CASSVGEGNEQFF.